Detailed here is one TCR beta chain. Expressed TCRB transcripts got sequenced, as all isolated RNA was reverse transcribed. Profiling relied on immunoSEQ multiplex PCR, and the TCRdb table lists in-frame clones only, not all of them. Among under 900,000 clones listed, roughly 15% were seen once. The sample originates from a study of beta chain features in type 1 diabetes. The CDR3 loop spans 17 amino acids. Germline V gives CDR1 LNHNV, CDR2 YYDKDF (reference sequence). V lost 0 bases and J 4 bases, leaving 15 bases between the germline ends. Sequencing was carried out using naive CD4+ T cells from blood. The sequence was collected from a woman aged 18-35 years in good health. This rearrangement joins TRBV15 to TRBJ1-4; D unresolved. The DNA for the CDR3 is TGTGCCACCAGCAGAGATCCCGGGCAGTCAGATAATGAAAAACTGTTTTTT. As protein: CATSRDPGQSDNEKLFF.